The 30 T cell receptor beta chains below all came from one sample that was sequenced in a study of cytomegalovirus exposure and HLA in healthy donors. In the PCR, 60 Vbeta and 13 Jbeta primers were used. Method: immunoSEQ multiplex PCR; TCRdb's copy keeps in-frame clones and lacks some. Of more than 100,000 clones listed, 15% to 17% are singletons. Sequenced input: PBMCs. These TCRs come from a woman aged 18-30 years in good health and CMV-seronegative.

This chain joins TRBV7-3 and TRBJ1-6; the D is unclear. Trimming left V 0 bases short and J 6 bases short, with 6 bases between. This CDR3 spans 14 amino acids. Germline CDR1 SGHTA, CDR2 FQGTGA. CDR3 DNA: TGTGCCAGCAGCTTAACGGGCGCTAATTCACCCCTCCACTTT. Translation: CASSLTGANSPLHF.

This clone has just a few counts. The V call is TRBV5-6, the J call TRBJ2-3; D is undetermined. The CDR3 sequence is 13 residues long. V was pared by 1 base and J by 2 bases, with 5 bases between. The germline gives CDR1 SGHDT, CDR2 YYEEEE. CDR3 region: CASSLYSTDTQYF. As DNA, the CDR3 is TGTGCCAGCAGCTTGTATTCCACAGATACGCAGTATTTT.

This clone was found a few times. Other DNA sequences in the sample encode the same CDR3. This chain uses TRBV5-4 with TRBJ1-1; 7 bases fit TRBD1. V shed 4 bases and J 1 base; nucleotides not matched to a gene: 7. This CDR3 is 15 amino acids long. Germline V gene sequence: CDR1 SGHNT, CDR2 YYREEE (reference sequence). CDR3 sequence (DNA): TGTGCCAGCAGCCTACCGGACAGGCGGAACACTGAAGCTTTCTTT. Translation gives CASSLPDRRNTEAFF. The entire variable domain, with the rest obtained from reference TRBV5-4 and TRBJ1-1, is as follows: ETGVTQSPTHLIKTRGQQVTLRCSSQSGHNTVSWYQQALGQGPQFIFQYYREEENGRGNFPPRFSGLQFPNYSSELNVNALELDDSALYLCASSLPDRRNTEAFFGQGTRLTVV.

This clone was observed a handful of times. The V gene is TRBV30, the J gene TRBJ2-3; D unresolved. The V and J ends lost 5 bases and 1 base respectively, with 10 bases between them. The CDR3 is 13 amino acids. Germline V gene data show CDR1 as GTSNPN and CDR2 as SVGIG (reference sequence). As DNA, the CDR3 is TGTGCCTGGGAAAGGAGTGGCACAGATACGCAGTATTTT. Translating gives CAWERSGTDTQYF.

This chain connects TRBV27 to TRBJ2-2, with D possibly matching TRBD2 (5 bases). Deletions cut 1 base from V and 3 bases from J, with 9 bases between. Germline V gene data show CDR1 as MNHEY and CDR2 as SMNVEV (reference sequence). The CDR3 sequence is 15 residues long. CDR3 residues: CASSLFAGDTGELFF. The CDR3 bases are TGTGCCAGCAGTTTATTTGCCGGGGACACCGGGGAGCTGTTTTTT.

The chain combines TRBV29-1 with TRBJ1-2; no definite D call. The CDR3 contains 12 residues. Per germline, CDR1 SQVTM and CDR2 ANQGSEA. Trimming shortened V by 4 bases and J by 2 bases, and 8 bases separated the two germline ends. CDR3 sequence: CSVVPLNYGYTF. CDR3 nucleotide sequence: TGCAGCGTTGTCCCACTCAACTATGGCTACACCTTC. Using reference TRBV29-1 and TRBJ1-2 for the parts outside the CDR3, the full variable domain is SAVISQKPSRDICQRGTSLTIQCQVDSQVTMMFWYRQQPGQSLTLIATANQGSEATYESGFVIDKFPISRPNLTFSTLTVSNMSPEDSSIYLCSVVPLNYGYTFGSGTRLTVV.

This clone was seen more than once but under ten times. This chain connects TRBV5-6 to TRBJ2-7; TRBD2 aligns across 13 bases. V dropped 2 bases and J dropped 7; count of bases not matched to a gene: 6. The CDR3 runs 15 residues. The V gene's germline CDR1 is SGHDT and CDR2 YYEEEE. The CDR3 region is CASSLLAGGRREQYF. The DNA for the CDR3 is TGTGCCAGCAGCTTACTAGCGGGGGGGCGACGTGAGCAGTACTTC.

With respect to this clone: In the same sample, other DNA sequences code for this CDR3. The chain recombines TRBV30 with TRBJ1-1, with D hard to call. Per germline, CDR1 GTSNPN and CDR2 SVGIG (reference sequence). The CDR3 sequence is 12 residues long. Trimming removed 3 bases at V and 5 bases at J, with 10 bases between. CDR3 DNA sequence: TGTGCCTGGAGCACTGGAGGAACTGAAGCTTTCTTT. Protein: CAWSTGGTEAFF.

This clone has only a few counts. V and J are TRBV29-1 and TRBJ2-7; TRBD2 matches 7 bases. From germline, CDR1 is SQVTM and CDR2 ANQGSEA. This CDR3 spans 14 amino acids. J was trimmed by 0 bases and V by 7 bases; bases with no gene match: 9. The CDR3 DNA is TGCAGCGCCTCGGGAGGCGGAAGCTCCTACGAGCAGTACTTC. It is translated as CSASGGGSSYEQYF.

The rearrangement uses TRBV5-1 and TRBJ2-7, with TRBD2 matching over 8 bases. Trimming removed 4 bases from V and 3 bases from J; junction bases left unmatched: 15. The CDR3 runs to 17 residues. Germline CDR1 is SGHRS and CDR2 is YFSETQ. Here the CDR3 reads CASSLGGRTSGDYEQYF. CDR3 bases: TGCGCCAGCAGCCTTGGGGGGAGAACTAGCGGAGACTACGAGCAGTACTTC.

This clone turned up a few times. This chain joins TRBV27 and TRBJ2-7, with TRBD1 matching 9 bases. Germline assignment: CDR1 MNHEY and CDR2 SMNVEV (reference sequence). The CDR3 covers 15 residues. The trim removed 6 bases at V and 4 bases at J, leaving 10 bases unmatched. The CDR3 loop is CASRNTGQGVYEQYF. CDR3 DNA: TGTGCCAGCAGAAACACGGGACAGGGTGTTTACGAGCAGTACTTC.

This clone was detected a few times. This chain connects TRBV2 to TRBJ2-7; TRBD2 matches at 7 bases. The germline V gene has CDR1 SNHLY and CDR2 FYNNEI. The V segment lost 6 bases and the J segment 6 bases; nucleotides outside the gene matches: 14. This CDR3 comprises 15 residues. As DNA, the CDR3 is TGTGCCAGCAGCCCCGGGACTAACCTTTCAAGCGAGCAGTACTTC. It yields the protein CASSPGTNLSSEQYF.

This clone was seen only a few times. CDR3 bases: TGTGCCAGCAGCAAGACTAGCGGGGGTTACAATGAGCAGTTCTTC. The encoded protein is CASSKTSGGYNEQFF. The chain links TRBV7-9 to TRBJ2-1; 12 bases line up with TRBD2. The CDR3 runs 15 residues. The germline V gene encodes CDR1 SEHNR and CDR2 FQNEAQ (reference sequence). V shed 5 bases, J shed 4 bases, and the junction held 3 bases outside the gene matches. Looking up the rest from reference TRBV7-9 and TRBJ2-1 gives the full variable domain: DTGVSQNPRHKITKRGQNVTFRCDPISEHNRLYWYRQTLGQGPEFLTYFQNEAQLEKSRLLSDRFSAERPKGSFSTLEIQRTEQGDSAMYLCASSKTSGGYNEQFFGPGTRLTVL.

The J gene is TRBJ1-4, the V gene TRBV2; D not resolved. Trimming took off 6 bases at V and 4 bases at J, with 6 bases between the two ends. The germline gives CDR1 SNHLY, CDR2 FYNNEI. The CDR3 spans 12 residues. CDR3 region: CASREINEKLFF. The CDR3 DNA reads TGTGCCAGCAGGGAGATTAATGAAAAACTGTTTTTT.

This clone was counted between two and nine times. The rearrangement uses TRBV7-2 and TRBJ2-7; TRBD2 matches at 10 bases. CDR1 is SGHTA, CDR2 FQGNSA, per germline. J lost 1 base, V lost 1 base, and 7 bases had no gene match. The CDR3 has 17 residues. CDR3 coding DNA: TGTGCCAGCAGCTTAGTTTTCACTAGCGGGGAGTCCTACGAGCAGTACTTC. Encoded protein: CASSLVFTSGESYEQYF.

The gene calls are TRBV7-9 and TRBJ1-3; 8 positions match TRBD1. V lost 2 bases to trimming and J lost 1 base; unmatched junction nucleotides: 10. The CDR3 runs to 18 residues. CDR1 and CDR2 (germline): SEHNR, FQNEAQ (reference sequence). CDR3: CASSLISGQDGSGNTIYF. CDR3 in DNA: TGTGCCAGCAGCTTAATCTCGGGACAGGATGGATCTGGAAACACCATATATTTT.

This sequence joins TRBV2 and TRBJ1-1, with a weak D call TRBD1 (6 bases). Germline CDR1 is SNHLY and CDR2 is FYNNEI. The CDR3 consists of 15 residues. The V end lost 5 bases, the J end lost 1 base, and 14 bases lay between the germline ends. The CDR3 loop reads CASSPAQGQNTEAFF. DNA for the CDR3: TGTGCCAGCAGTCCTGCACAGGGCCAGAACACTGAAGCTTTCTTT. Full variable domain (outside the CDR3, taken from reference TRBV2 and TRBJ1-1): EPEVTQTPSHQVTQMGQEVILRCVPISNHLYFYWYRQILGQKVEFLVSFYNNEISEKSEIFDDQFSVERPDGSNFTLKIRSTKLEDSAMYFCASSPAQGQNTEAFFGQGTRLTVV.

This clone was found a few times. This chain joins TRBV23-1 and TRBJ1-2, with D perhaps TRBD1 (5 bases). TRBV23-1 is assigned to the ORF class and has an uncertain function. This CDR3 spans 14 amino acids. V shed 0 bases and J shed 5 bases, with 10 bases lying between them. CDR3 in amino acids: CASSQSQGTYGYTF. As DNA, the CDR3 is TGCGCCAGCAGTCAATCGCAGGGCACATATGGCTACACCTTC.

The chain recombines TRBV5-4 with TRBJ1-2, with TRBD1 matching over 11 bases. Germline CDR1 reads SGHNT; CDR2 reads YYREEE (reference sequence). J was trimmed by 6 bases and V by 3 bases; bases with no gene match: 4. The CDR3 spans 14 residues. CDR3 sequence: CASSSGQGADGYTF. The CDR3 nucleotides are TGTGCCAGCAGCTCTGGACAGGGGGCCGATGGCTACACCTTC.

The J gene is TRBJ1-1, the V gene TRBV7-9; D gene uncertain. This CDR3 is 15 amino acids long. The V end was cut by 5 bases, the J end by 1 base, with 14 bases between. The germline CDR1 and CDR2 sequences are SEHNR and FQNEAQ (reference sequence). The CDR3 loop reads CASSRAAGGNTEAFF. The CDR3, as DNA: TGTGCCAGCAGCCGTGCTGCCGGTGGGAACACTGAAGCTTTCTTT.

The rearrangement uses TRBV6-5 and TRBJ1-1; a weak D match, TRBD1 (5 bases). This CDR3 has 13 amino acids. CDR1 is MNHEY, CDR2 SVGAGI, per germline. Trimming shortened V by 10 bases and J by 3 bases, and 15 bases separated the two germline ends. The CDR3, as DNA: TGTGCCACCGCAAAGACAGAATACACTGAAGCTTTCTTT. This encodes CATAKTEYTEAFF.

The chain employs TRBV6-1 and TRBJ2-3, with TRBD2 as a possible D gene (6 bases). Trimming removed 6 bases from V and 2 bases from J, with 12 bases in between. Germline CDR1 is MNHNS and CDR2 is SASEGT. The CDR3 length is 14 residues. CDR3 coding DNA: TGTGCCAGCAGGGGTCGCGGGGACACAGATACGCAGTATTTT. Protein: CASRGRGDTDTQYF.

This chain uses TRBV27 with TRBJ1-1, with D possibly TRBD1 on 6 matching bases. The CDR3 runs 16 residues. Trimming removed 1 base at V and 2 bases at J, with 14 bases between. CDR1 MNHEY and CDR2 SMNVEV come from the germline V gene (reference sequence). The CDR3 region has the DNA TGTGCCAGCAGTTTATGGGGAGGGGGATTTAACACTGAAGCTTTCTTT. Translation: CASSLWGGGFNTEAFF.

The table lists this clone with a few counts. This rearrangement joins TRBV5-1 to TRBJ1-2; D unclear. Germline CDR1 reads SGHRS; CDR2 reads YFSETQ. This CDR3 comprises 12 residues. Trimming shortened V by 5 bases and J by 1 base, and 6 bases separated the two germline ends. CDR3 coding DNA: TGCGCCAGCAGTCCCAGTAACTATGGCTACACCTTC. Protein product: CASSPSNYGYTF.

A few counts support this clone. V and J are TRBV25-1 and TRBJ2-6; possible D gene TRBD2, 6 bases. The CDR3 is 15 residues long. Trimming removed 3 bases from V and 4 bases from J, with 10 bases in between. Germline assignment: CDR1 MGHDK and CDR2 SYGVNS. CDR3 protein: CASSEMAGGANVLTF. CDR3 DNA: TGTGCCAGCAGTGAGATGGCGGGAGGGGCCAACGTCCTGACTTTC. The variable domain in full, completed from reference TRBV25-1 and TRBJ2-6, reads EADIYQTPRYLVIGTGKKITLECSQTMGHDKMYWYQQDPGMELHLIHYSYGVNSTEKGDLSSESTVSRIRTEHFPLTLESARPSHTSQYLCASSEMAGGANVLTFGAGSRLTVL.

This clone was counted only a few times. The chain joins TRBV5-6 to TRBJ2-3, with 9 bases fitting TRBD2. This CDR3 comprises 16 residues. The J segment lost 3 bases and the V segment lost 5 bases, leaving 10 bases of the junction unmatched. The germline CDR1 and CDR2 sequences are SGHDT and YYEEEE. The CDR3 nucleotides read TGTGCCAGCAGAGCCACACCGGGACTAGCAACAGATACGCAGTATTTT. The encoded protein is CASRATPGLATDTQYF.

The chain has TRBV30 and TRBJ1-3; TRBD1 matches at 7 bases. Unmatched junction bases numbered 3, after V lost 4 bases and J lost 0 bases. The germline CDR1 and CDR2 sequences are GTSNPN and SVGIG (reference sequence). The CDR3 has 14 amino acids. The CDR3: CAWNQGGSGNTIYF. The CDR3 DNA reads as TGTGCCTGGAACCAGGGGGGCTCTGGAAACACCATATATTTT.

The chain joins TRBV11-3 to TRBJ2-7; 10 nucleotides match TRBD2. Per germline, CDR1 SGHNT and CDR2 YENEEA. The ends lost 5 bases at V and 5 bases at J; junction bases unmatched: 9. The CDR3 runs 15 residues. The CDR3 DNA follows: TGTGCCAGCAGCCCGGGGGTAGCGGGAGGTAACGAGCAGTACTTC. Translating it yields CASSPGVAGGNEQYF. Variable domain in full (rest from reference TRBV11-3 and TRBJ2-7): EAGVVQSPRYKIIEKKQPVAFWCNPISGHNTLYWYLQNLGQGPELLIRYENEEAVDDSQLPKDRFSAERLKGVDSTLKIQPAELGDSAVYLCASSPGVAGGNEQYFGPGTRLTVT.

This sequence joins TRBV11-2 and TRBJ1-1; D gene unclear. Germline CDR1 and CDR2: SGHAT and FQNNGV. The V and J ends lost 7 bases and 4 bases respectively, with 16 bases between them. The CDR3 sequence is 14 residues long. The CDR3 region has the DNA TGTGCCAGCATCCCCAGCGGTATTCGCACTGAAGCTTTCTTT. The encoded protein is CASIPSGIRTEAFF. The complete variable domain, with remaining parts taken from reference TRBV11-2 and TRBJ1-1, reads EAGVAQSPRYKIIEKRQSVAFWCNPISGHATLYWYQQILGQGPKLLIQFQNNGVVDDSQLPKDRFSAERLKGVDSTLKIQPAKLEDSAVYLCASIPSGIRTEAFFGQGTRLTVV.

To note about this clone: Other DNA variants within this sample encode the same CDR3. The chain combines TRBV19 with TRBJ2-7; TRBD1 aligns across 8 bases. V was pared by 5 bases and J by 2 bases, with 5 bases of the junction left unmatched. The CDR3 spans 14 residues. Germline CDR1 and CDR2: LNHDA and SQIVND (reference sequence). CDR3 bases: TGTGCCAGTAGTCCTGGGACAGGAACCTACGAGCAGTACTTC. Encoded protein: CASSPGTGTYEQYF.